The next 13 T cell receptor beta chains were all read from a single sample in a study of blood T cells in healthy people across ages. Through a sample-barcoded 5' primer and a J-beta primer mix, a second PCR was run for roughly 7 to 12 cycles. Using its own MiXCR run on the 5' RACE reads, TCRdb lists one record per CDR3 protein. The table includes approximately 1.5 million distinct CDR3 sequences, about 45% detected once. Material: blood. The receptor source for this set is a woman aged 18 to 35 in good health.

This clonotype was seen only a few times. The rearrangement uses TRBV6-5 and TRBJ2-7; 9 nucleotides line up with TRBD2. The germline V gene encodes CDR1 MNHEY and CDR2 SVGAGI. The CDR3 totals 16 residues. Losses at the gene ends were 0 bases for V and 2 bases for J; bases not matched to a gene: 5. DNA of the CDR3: TGTGCCAGCAGTTACTCCGTGCTAGCGGGAACCTACGAGCAGTACTTC. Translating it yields CASSYSVLAGTYEQYF.

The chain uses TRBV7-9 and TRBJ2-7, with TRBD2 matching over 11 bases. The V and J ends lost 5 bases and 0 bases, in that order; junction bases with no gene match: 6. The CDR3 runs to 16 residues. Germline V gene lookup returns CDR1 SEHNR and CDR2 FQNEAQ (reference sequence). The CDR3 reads CASSTTSGVSSYEQYF. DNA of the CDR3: TGTGCCAGCAGCACGACTAGCGGGGTGAGCTCCTACGAGCAGTACTTC.

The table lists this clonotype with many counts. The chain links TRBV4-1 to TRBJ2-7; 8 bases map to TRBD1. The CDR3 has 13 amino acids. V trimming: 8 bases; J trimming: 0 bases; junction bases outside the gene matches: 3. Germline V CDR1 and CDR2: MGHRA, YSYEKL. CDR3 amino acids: CASRGQGSYEQYF. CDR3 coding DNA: TGCGCCAGCCGTGGACAGGGCTCCTACGAGCAGTACTTC.

The CDR3 protein is CASSFGRSNEKLFF. The CDR3 DNA follows: TGTGCCAGCAGTTTCGGCAGATCTAATGAAAAACTGTTTTTT. V and J are TRBV27 and TRBJ1-4; D unresolved. Trimming shortened V by 3 bases and J by 3 bases, and 8 bases separated the two germline ends. The CDR3 covers 14 residues. Germline-derived CDR1 and CDR2 are MNHEY and SMNVEV (reference sequence).

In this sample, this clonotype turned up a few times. Here the CDR3 reads CASSFVPGLAANEQFF. The CDR3, as DNA: TGTGCCAGCAGCTTCGTCCCGGGACTAGCGGCCAATGAGCAGTTCTTC. The chain employs TRBV7-9 and TRBJ2-1; 11 bases are shared with TRBD2. Germline V CDR1 and CDR2: SEHNR, FQNEAQ (reference sequence). Trimming at V came to 3 bases and at J to 6 bases, leaving 7 bases not matched to a gene. The CDR3 loop spans 16 amino acids.

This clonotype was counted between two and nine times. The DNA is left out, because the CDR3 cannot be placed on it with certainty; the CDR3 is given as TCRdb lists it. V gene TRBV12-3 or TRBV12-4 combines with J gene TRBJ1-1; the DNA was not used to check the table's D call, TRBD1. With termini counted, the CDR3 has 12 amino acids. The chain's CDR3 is CASSFGQGEAFF.

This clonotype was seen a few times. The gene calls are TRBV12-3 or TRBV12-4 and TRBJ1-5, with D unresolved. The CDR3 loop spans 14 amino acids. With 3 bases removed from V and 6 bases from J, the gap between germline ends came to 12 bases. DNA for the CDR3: TGTGCCAGCAGTTTGAACGGTGGCCGTCAGCCCCAGCATTTT. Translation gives CASSLNGGRQPQHF.

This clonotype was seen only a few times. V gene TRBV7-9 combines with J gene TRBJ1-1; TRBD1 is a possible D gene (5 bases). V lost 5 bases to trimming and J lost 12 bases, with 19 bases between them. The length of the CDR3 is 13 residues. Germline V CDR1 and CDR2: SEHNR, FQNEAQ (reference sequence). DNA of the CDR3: TGTGCCAGCAGCCGACAGAACGAACACTTGACTTTCTTT. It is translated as CASSRQNEHLTFF.

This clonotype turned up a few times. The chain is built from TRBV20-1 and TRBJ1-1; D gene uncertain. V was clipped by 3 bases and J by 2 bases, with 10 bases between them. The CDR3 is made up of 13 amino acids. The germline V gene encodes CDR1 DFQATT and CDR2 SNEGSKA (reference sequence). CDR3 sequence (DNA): TGCAGTGCTAGCAAGGGCTCCAACACTGAAGCTTTCTTT. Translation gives CSASKGSNTEAFF.

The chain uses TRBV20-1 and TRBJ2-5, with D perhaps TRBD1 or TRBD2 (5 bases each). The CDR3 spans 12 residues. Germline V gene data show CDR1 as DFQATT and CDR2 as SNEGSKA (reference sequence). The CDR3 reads CIPDEGRETQYF. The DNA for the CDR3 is TGCATCCCAGACGAGGGGCGGGAGACCCAGTACTTC.

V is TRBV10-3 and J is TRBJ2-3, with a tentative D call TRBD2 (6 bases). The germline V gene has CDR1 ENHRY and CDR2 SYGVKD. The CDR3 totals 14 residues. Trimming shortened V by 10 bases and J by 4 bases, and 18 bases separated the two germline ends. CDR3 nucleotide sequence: TGTGCCACCGAACCGGAGGAGGGTGCAGATACGCAGTATTTT. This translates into CATEPEEGADTQYF.

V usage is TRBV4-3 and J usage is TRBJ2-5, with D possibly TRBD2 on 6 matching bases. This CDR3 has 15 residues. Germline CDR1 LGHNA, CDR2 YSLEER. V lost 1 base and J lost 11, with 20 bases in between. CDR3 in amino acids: CASSQVRGSSGEQYF. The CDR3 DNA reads TGCGCCAGCAGCCAAGTACGGGGGAGCTCGGGGGAGCAGTACTTC.

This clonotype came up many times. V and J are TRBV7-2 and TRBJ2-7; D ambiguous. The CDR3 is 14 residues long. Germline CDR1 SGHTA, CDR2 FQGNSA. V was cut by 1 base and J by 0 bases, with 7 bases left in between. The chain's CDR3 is CASSLDFSSYEQYF. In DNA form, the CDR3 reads TGTGCCAGCAGCTTAGACTTCAGCTCCTACGAGCAGTACTTC. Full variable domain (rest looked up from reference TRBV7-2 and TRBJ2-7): GAGVSQSPSNKVTEKGKDVELRCDPISGHTALYWYRQSLGQGLEFLIYFQGNSAPDKSGLPSDRFSAERTGGSVSTLTIQRTQQEDSAVYLCASSLDFSSYEQYFGPGTRLTVT.